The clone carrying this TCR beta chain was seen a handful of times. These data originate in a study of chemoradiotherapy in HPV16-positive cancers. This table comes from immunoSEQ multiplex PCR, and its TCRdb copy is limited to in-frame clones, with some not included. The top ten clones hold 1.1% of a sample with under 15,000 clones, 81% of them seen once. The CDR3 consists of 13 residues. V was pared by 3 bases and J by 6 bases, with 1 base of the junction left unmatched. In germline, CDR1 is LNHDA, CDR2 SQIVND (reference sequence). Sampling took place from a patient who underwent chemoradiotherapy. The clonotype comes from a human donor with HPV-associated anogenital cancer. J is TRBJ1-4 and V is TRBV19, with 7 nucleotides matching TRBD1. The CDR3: CASSMGTDEKLFF. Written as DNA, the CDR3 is TGTGCCAGTAGTATGGGGACAGATGAAAAACTGTTTTTT.